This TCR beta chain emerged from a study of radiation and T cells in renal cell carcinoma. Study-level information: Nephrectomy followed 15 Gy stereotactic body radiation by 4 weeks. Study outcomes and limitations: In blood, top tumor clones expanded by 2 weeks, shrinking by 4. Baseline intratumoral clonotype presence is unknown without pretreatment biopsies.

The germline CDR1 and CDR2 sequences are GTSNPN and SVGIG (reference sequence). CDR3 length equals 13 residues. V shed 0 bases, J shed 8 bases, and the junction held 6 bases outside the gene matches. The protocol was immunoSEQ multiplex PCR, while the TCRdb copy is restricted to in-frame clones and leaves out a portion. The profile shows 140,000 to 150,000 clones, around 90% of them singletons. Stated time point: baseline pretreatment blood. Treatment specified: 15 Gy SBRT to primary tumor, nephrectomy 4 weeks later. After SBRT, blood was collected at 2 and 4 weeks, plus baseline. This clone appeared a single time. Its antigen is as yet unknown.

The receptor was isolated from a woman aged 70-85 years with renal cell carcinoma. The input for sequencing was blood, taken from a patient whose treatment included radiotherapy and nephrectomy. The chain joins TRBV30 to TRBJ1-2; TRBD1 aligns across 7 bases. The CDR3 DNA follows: TGTGCCTGGAGTGTCCAGACAGGGCGAGGCTACACCTTC. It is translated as CAWSVQTGRGYTF.